The 16 T cell receptor beta chains listed next were all sequenced from one sample in a study of T-cell reconstitution after alpha-beta-depleted transplantation in children. Researchers prepared the TCRbeta library using unique molecular identifiers, the study reports. Using its own MiXCR run on the PCR reads, TCRdb lists one record per CDR3 protein. The table includes some 240,000 distinct CDR3 sequences, about 11% detected once. The sequenced sample was PBMCs from the stem cell graft donor, obtained from the stem cell graft. Source of these receptors: a human donor who donated a stem cell graft to a child with acute lymphoblastic leukemia.

This clonotype came up many times. The chain combines TRBV21-1 with TRBJ2-1; the table gives TRBD1 as D, unverified against the DNA. TRBV21-1 corresponds to a pseudogene. The CDR3 is 19 amino acids. The CDR3: CASSKARRAGGWSYNEQFF. In DNA, the CDR3 is TGTGCCAGCAGCAAAGCTCGGAGGGCAGGGGGCTGGTCCTACAATGAGCAGTTCTTC.

Details on this clonotype: A much larger clone is a single base away; this may be a read error. The chain uses TRBV20-1 and TRBJ2-7, with D perhaps TRBD2 (5 bases). V was pared by 7 bases and J by 6 bases, with 19 bases between. The CDR3 runs 13 residues. The V gene's germline CDR1 is DFQATT and CDR2 SNEGSKA (reference sequence). CDR3 region: CSGRPPGTSEQYF. DNA of the CDR3: TGCAGTGGTAGGCCCCCGGGAACGTCCGAGCAGTACTTC.

This clonotype came up many times. CDR3 in amino acids: CASSSRGRTMNYGYTF. CDR3 DNA: TGTGCCAGCAGTTCACGGGGACGGACTATGAACTATGGCTACACCTTC. The chain employs TRBV12-3 or TRBV12-4 and TRBJ1-2, with D possibly being TRBD1 (5 bases). This CDR3 contains 16 residues. V gave up 4 bases and J gave up 2 bases, with 17 bases separating them.

This clonotype was counted at least ten times. V is TRBV7-2 and J is TRBJ2-5, with 11 positions matching TRBD2. The ends lost 5 bases at V and 2 bases at J; junction bases unmatched: 4. CDR3 length: 15 amino acids. CDR1 and CDR2 (germline): SGHTA, FQGNSA. CDR3 coding DNA: TGTGCCAGCAGCCAGGGACTAGCGGAGCAAGAGACCCAGTACTTC. Its translation: CASSQGLAEQETQYF.

This clonotype occurred many times. V gene TRBV12-3 or TRBV12-4 combines with J gene TRBJ1-6; D unresolved. Deletions cut 2 bases from V and 11 bases from J, with 10 bases between. The CDR3 loop spans 13 amino acids. The CDR3 DNA follows: TGTGCCAGCAGTTTAAAAGAGTTGGCACCCCTCCACTTT. Amino acid sequence: CASSLKELAPLHF.

This clonotype was counted at least ten times. This chain connects TRBV7-2 to TRBJ2-3; TRBD1 matches at 7 bases. CDR3 size: 19 residues. V shed 0 bases, J shed 3 bases, and the junction held 15 bases outside the gene matches. Germline lookup yields CDR1 SGHTA and CDR2 FQGNSA. The CDR3 protein is CASSLARLTGLMVTDTQYF. In DNA form, the CDR3 reads TGTGCCAGCAGCTTAGCCCGGTTGACAGGGTTAATGGTGACAGATACGCAGTATTTT.

This clonotype was seen repeatedly, ten times or more. The chain carries TRBV12-3 or TRBV12-4 and TRBJ1-1; unclear D gene. The germline V and J ends were trimmed by 3 bases and 3 bases, with 2 bases remaining between them. This CDR3 is 11 amino acids long. The CDR3 nucleotides are TGTGCCAGCAGTTTTTACACTGAAGCTTTCTTT. It encodes CASSFYTEAFF.

This clonotype was found many times. This rearrangement joins TRBV7-6 to TRBJ2-5; 9 bases map to TRBD1. The V gene's germline CDR1 is SGHVS and CDR2 FNYEAQ. CDR3 size: 15 residues. J was trimmed by 4 bases and V by 6 bases; bases with no gene match: 9. CDR3 loop: CASSWDRVRGETQYF. The CDR3 nucleotides are TGTGCCAGCAGTTGGGACAGGGTGAGGGGAGAGACCCAGTACTTC.

The table lists this clonotype with many counts. The rearrangement joins TRBV12-3 or TRBV12-4 to TRBJ2-1, with a weak D call TRBD2 (6 bases). This CDR3 contains 13 residues. The ends were cut back, 3 bases at V and 9 bases at J, with 12 bases in the middle. The chain's CDR3 is CASSFLLASEQFF. The CDR3 bases are TGTGCCAGCAGTTTTCTCCTAGCGAGTGAGCAGTTCTTC.

This clonotype was recorded many times. V gene TRBV27 combines with J gene TRBJ2-3, with a possible D match to TRBD2 (6 bases). V shed 4 bases and J shed 0 bases, with 23 bases lying between them. The CDR3 sequence is 19 residues long. The V gene's germline CDR1 is MNHEY and CDR2 SMNVEV (reference sequence). CDR3 coding DNA: TGTGCCAGCAGTTGGGACGGGAGCGGGCGCTGGGCTAGCACAGATACGCAGTATTTT. Translating it yields CASSWDGSGRWASTDTQYF.

This clonotype was seen ten or more times. The chain is built from TRBV5-1 and TRBJ1-1; D might be TRBD1 (5 bases). The CDR3 length is 14 residues. Looked up from germline, CDR1 is SGHRS and CDR2 is YFSETQ. V was clipped by 0 bases and J by 4 bases, with 10 bases between them. CDR3 amino acids: CASSLDRRGTEAFF. The CDR3 DNA reads as TGCGCCAGCAGCTTGGACAGGCGGGGCACTGAAGCTTTCTTT.

In this sample, this clonotype turned up many times. The rearrangement links TRBV7-2 to TRBJ2-3; TRBD2 matches 10 bases. The trim removed 4 bases at V and 4 bases at J, leaving 8 bases unmatched. Germline V gene lookup returns CDR1 SGHTA and CDR2 FQGNSA. CDR3 length: 16 residues. CDR3 loop: CASSSVPSGGSDTQYF. The CDR3 bases are TGTGCCAGCAGCTCCGTTCCTAGCGGGGGATCAGATACGCAGTATTTT.

This clonotype has just one count. A much larger clone sits a single nucleotide away, making a read error possible. V usage is TRBV27 and J usage is TRBJ2-7, with 8 bases identical to TRBD1. The germline V gene encodes CDR1 MNHEY and CDR2 SMNVEV (reference sequence). The CDR3 spans 15 residues. The CDR3 DNA is TGTGCCAGCAGTTTGAGGTCCGGACAGGGCTACGCGCAGTACTTC. Residues: CASSLRSGQGYAQYF.

This clonotype was picked up many times. The chain has TRBV19 and TRBJ2-5; a weak D match, TRBD1 (7 bases). The CDR3 runs 16 residues. V lost 5 bases to trimming and J lost 5 bases, with 21 bases between them. The germline V gene encodes CDR1 LNHDA and CDR2 SQIVND (reference sequence). Here the CDR3 DNA reads TGTGCCAGTAGTCCCCACTGGGCAGGGGGGACGGAGACCCAGTACTTC. This sequence encodes CASSPHWAGGTETQYF.

This rearrangement joins TRBV18 to TRBJ2-5; 8 nucleotides agree with TRBD1. Per the germline V gene, CDR1 is KGHSH and CDR2 is LQKENI. V lost 6 bases and J lost 1; bases outside the gene matches: 10. This CDR3 has 16 amino acids. The DNA for the CDR3 is TGTGCCAGCTCGTCCACACGGACAGGGAGCCAAGAGACCCAGTACTTC. It yields the protein CASSSTRTGSQETQYF.

This clonotype has ten or more counts. The chain joins TRBV5-6 to TRBJ2-6, with TRBD1 matching 7 bases. CDR1 and CDR2 (germline): SGHDT, YYEEEE. This CDR3 is built from 20 residues. Trimming took 4 bases from V and 0 from J; bases not matched to a gene: 16. The CDR3 bases are TGTGCCAGCAGCCGTCTCACGGAAGGGACAGCGTTCTCTGGGGCCAACGTCCTGACTTTC. Protein product: CASSRLTEGTAFSGANVLTF.